This T cell receptor beta chain was captured by sequencing in a study of T-cell reconstitution after alpha-beta-depleted transplantation in children. Researchers prepared the TCRbeta library using unique molecular identifiers, the study reports. TCRdb redid the calling of the PCR reads with MiXCR, one entry per CDR3 protein. There are some 490,000 distinct CDR3 sequences in the sample; around 12% occur only once, and about 6% lies in the top ten. This clonotype has just a few counts. V was pared by 5 bases and J by 4 bases, with 14 bases between. CDR3 size: 14 residues. Germline-derived CDR1 and CDR2 are SGHTA and FQGNSA.

The sequenced sample was PBMCs from the stem cell graft donor, obtained from the stem cell graft. The chain carries TRBV7-2 and TRBJ2-5; TRBD1 might be the D (6 bases). The TCR originated in a human donor who donated a stem cell graft to a child with combined immunodeficiency. The CDR3 DNA is TGTGCCAGCAGCAGAGCAGGGGTCCCAGAGACCCAGTACTTC. Residues: CASSRAGVPETQYF.